A single sample gave rise to the 17 T cell receptor beta chains below, sequenced in a study of blood T cells in healthy people across ages (dated by TCRdb to between 2014 and 2017). Library method: 5' RACE. TCRdb lists the instrument as Illumina HiSeq 2500. The second PCR ran for about 6 to 11 cycles and used a J-beta primer mix along with a sample-barcoded 5' primer. The raw public data were reprocessed by TCRdb itself: fastp quality trimming at Q25, MiXCR clonotype calling, in-frame beta chains only. CDR3 protein sequences are deduplicated, and each keeps its most common genes and DNA. This sample has over 750,000 distinct CDR3 sequences in its table, and around 25% of those were observed once. The ten top clones hold 9.4% of the sample. The same sample was also used in a study of T cells of mothers and their children.

The sample was blood. Source of these receptors: a boy between 10 and 17 years old in good health.

In its sample, this clonotype was seen a few times. The chain has TRBV7-6 and TRBJ2-5; D is unclear. V shed 5 bases and J shed 5 bases, with 12 bases lying between them. Looked up from germline, CDR1 is SGHVS and CDR2 is FNYEAQ. The CDR3 length is 13 residues. For the CDR3, the DNA is TGTGCCAGCAGCCCCATAAACGGGGAGACCCAGTACTTC. Encoded protein: CASSPINGETQYF.

This clonotype was observed a single time. The CDR3 sequence: CASSLSQGVGKNEQYF. The CDR3 DNA is TGTGCCAGCAGTTTAAGTCAGGGGGTTGGAAAAAACGAGCAGTACTTC. The rearrangement links TRBV28 to TRBJ2-7, with TRBD1 matching 7 bases. The ends lost 2 bases at V and 5 bases at J; junction bases unmatched: 12. Germline V lookup: CDR1 MDHEN, CDR2 SYDVKM. The CDR3 covers 16 residues. Combining the CDR3 with reference TRBV28 and TRBJ2-7 gives the whole variable domain DVKVTQSSRYLVKRTGEKVFLECVQDMDHENMFWYRQDPGLGLRLIYFSYDVKMKEKGDIPEGYSVSREKKERFSLILESASTNQTSMYLCASSLSQGVGKNEQYFGPGTRLTVT.

This clonotype was seen a few times. This sequence joins TRBV20-1 and TRBJ2-7; D possibly corresponds to TRBD1 (6 bases). V was clipped by 4 bases and J by 2 bases, with 9 bases between them. This CDR3 has 12 amino acids. Germline-derived CDR1 and CDR2 are DFQATT and SNEGSKA (reference sequence). Here the CDR3 reads CSATGAPYEQYF. The CDR3 DNA reads as TGCAGTGCTACAGGGGCACCCTACGAGCAGTACTTC.

V and J are TRBV9 and TRBJ1-2; D is ambiguous. The V gene lost 0 bases and the J gene lost 6 bases, with 12 bases spanning the gap. This CDR3 contains 14 residues. Germline V CDR1 and CDR2: SGDLS, YYNGEE. Written as DNA, the CDR3 is TGTGCCAGCAGCGTAGAAGTTCAGTTTGATGGCTACACCTTC. It specifies CASSVEVQFDGYTF.

On this clonotype: One junction end disagrees with the germline gene, perhaps due to a read error. The V call is TRBV29-1, the J call TRBJ2-7; 8 positions match TRBD1. In germline, CDR1 is SQVTM, CDR2 ANQGSEA. The CDR3 loop spans 13 amino acids. The CDR3 DNA reads TGCAGCGTTGAAAAGGCAGGGGGCGACGAGCGGTACTTC. Translated: CSVEKAGGDERYF.

This clonotype showed up just once. J is TRBJ2-2 and V is TRBV20-1; D not resolved. The CDR3 is 13 residues long. Trimming shortened V by 3 bases and J by 4 bases, and 9 bases separated the two germline ends. CDR1 is DFQATT, CDR2 SNEGSKA, per germline (reference sequence). The CDR3 nucleotides are TGCAGTGCTAGGATGATAGGCACCGGGGAGCTGTTTTTT. It yields the protein CSARMIGTGELFF.

The rearrangement joins TRBV12-3 or TRBV12-4 to TRBJ2-5; 8 nucleotides match TRBD1. The J call may be faulty, since TRBJ2-7 better matches the DNA end. The CDR3 covers 15 residues. The chain's CDR3 is CASSPRPQGDYEQYF. Here the CDR3 DNA reads TGTGCCAGCAGCCCACGCCCACAGGGGGACTACGAGCAGTACTTC.

Comment on this clonotype: Germline and junction disagree at one end, which may indicate a read error. The chain carries TRBV7-7 and TRBJ2-3; TRBD2 agrees at 8 bases. CDR3 length equals 16 residues. Germline-derived CDR1 and CDR2 are SSHAT and FNYEAQ (reference sequence). The CDR3 protein is CASSLGPAGAVDTQYF. In nucleotides, the CDR3 is TGTGCTAGCAGCTTAGGGCCAGCGGGAGCGGTAGATACGCAGTATTTT.

This chain connects TRBV29-1 to TRBJ1-2; 7 positions agree with TRBD1. This CDR3 has 15 amino acids. The V gene end was trimmed by 4 bases and the J gene end by 1 base; junction bases not matched to a gene: 9. Germline V gene lookup returns CDR1 SQVTM and CDR2 ANQGSEA. The DNA of the CDR3 is TGCAGCGTTGTGGAGGGGGACAGATTTAACTATGGCTACACCTTC. This sequence encodes CSVVEGDRFNYGYTF.

This clonotype was recorded once. The rearrangement joins TRBV9 to TRBJ2-7; TRBD1 matches 10 bases. V trimming: 3 bases; J trimming: 0 bases; junction bases outside the gene matches: 6. The V gene's germline CDR1 is SGDLS and CDR2 YYNGEE. This CDR3 has 16 residues. For the CDR3, the DNA is TGTGCCAGCAGCGCCAGACAGGGGGCAACCTCCTACGAGCAGTACTTC. Amino acid sequence: CASSARQGATSYEQYF.

This clonotype was seen only a few times. The chain uses TRBV29-1 and TRBJ2-3; no reliable D call. This CDR3 comprises 13 residues. Trimming removed 2 bases at V and 3 bases at J, with 9 bases between. Germline lookup yields CDR1 SQVTM and CDR2 ANQGSEA. The CDR3 bases are TGCAGCGTTGAACTGACGGATACAGATACGCAGTATTTT. This gives the protein CSVELTDTDTQYF.

The J gene is TRBJ1-1, the V gene TRBV6-6; D gene ambiguous. Per the germline V gene, CDR1 is MNHNY and CDR2 is SVGAGI (reference sequence). V was shortened by 6 bases and J by 6 bases, with 11 bases between the two germline ends. The CDR3 loop spans 12 amino acids. CDR3 nucleotides: TGTGCCAGCAGAGATCCATGGGCTGAAGCTTTCTTT. It is translated as CASRDPWAEAFF.

A word on this clonotype: This CDR3 is missing its conserved last phenylalanine or tryptophan, likely due to a read error. CDR3 sequence (DNA): TGTGCCAGCAGTTACTCGGTTGGAGGTCCGGAGACCCAGTACCTC. This translates into CASSYSVGGPETQYL. The chain joins TRBV6-5 to TRBJ2-1, with D possibly matching TRBD2 (5 bases). The J call is in doubt because the DNA end fits TRBJ2-5 better. The germline CDR1 and CDR2 sequences are MNHEY and SVGAGI. The CDR3 has 15 residues.

The CDR3 DNA sequence: TGTGCCAGCAGTAAGTCCCCCTCCTACGAGCAGTACTTC. Translation: CASSKSPSYEQYF. The chain recombines TRBV11-1 with TRBJ2-5, with D unresolved. With the DNA end fitting TRBJ2-7 better, the J assignment may be wrong. The CDR3 length is 13 residues. Looked up from germline, CDR1 is SGHAT and CDR2 is FQDESV (reference sequence).

This clonotype was found a few times. This chain joins TRBV6-5 and TRBJ1-2; 9 positions match TRBD1. The ends lost 6 bases at V and 12 bases at J; junction bases unmatched: 11. The CDR3 has 13 amino acids. CDR1 MNHEY and CDR2 SVGAGI come from the germline V gene. The CDR3 reads CASSPTAGTGNTF. The CDR3 coding sequence is TGTGCCAGCAGCCCGACGGCCGGGACAGGGAACACCTTC.

The chain's CDR3 is CASSLNAGYGGNQPQHF. CDR3 bases: TGTGCCAGCAGCTTAAATGCAGGGTACGGGGGCAATCAGCCCCAGCATTTT. The V gene is TRBV28, the J gene TRBJ1-5, with a possible D match to TRBD1 (5 bases). Trimming shortened V by 6 bases and J by 2 bases, and 20 bases separated the two germline ends. Germline values: CDR1 MDHEN, CDR2 SYDVKM. CDR3 length: 17 amino acids.

This clonotype has just a few counts. The chain couples TRBV7-2 to TRBJ2-1; the D is unclear. The DNA matches TRBJ2-7 better at its end, which makes the J call doubtful. In germline, CDR1 is SGHTA, CDR2 FQGNSA. CDR3 length equals 16 residues. The CDR3 spells CASSLGPGLGFREQYF. DNA for the CDR3: TGTGCCAGCAGCTTAGGGCCGGGTTTGGGGTTCCGTGAGCAGTACTTC.